These 24 T cell receptor beta chains were all obtained from the same sample, sequenced in a study of blood T cells in healthy people across ages. A sample-barcoded 5' primer and a J-beta primer mix were used in a second PCR of about 6 to 12 cycles. TCRdb used MiXCR to reprocess the 5' RACE reads, holding one entry per CDR3 protein. The sample lists roughly 1.5 million distinct CDR3 sequences, 35% to 45% occurring once. What was sequenced was blood. All receptors come from a woman aged 18 to 35 in good health.

The J gene is TRBJ1-1, the V gene TRBV5-4; 9 positions match TRBD1. Unmatched junction bases numbered 10, after V lost 5 bases and J lost 2 bases. CDR1 is SGHNT and CDR2 is YYREEE in the germline V gene (reference sequence). The CDR3 runs 16 residues. The CDR3 loop reads CASRPGQGGVNTEAFF. The CDR3 bases are TGTGCCAGCAGACCGGGACAGGGAGGTGTAAACACTGAAGCTTTCTTT.

There are many counts of this clonotype. The genes are TRBV5-1 and TRBJ1-1; D is unclear. V shed 4 bases and J shed 1 base, with 11 bases lying between them. The CDR3 totals 14 residues. CDR1 and CDR2 (germline): SGHRS, YFSETQ. The CDR3: CASSPRTANTEAFF. The CDR3 DNA reads TGCGCCAGCAGCCCTCGGACGGCGAACACTGAAGCTTTCTTT.

This clonotype was recorded a few times. V and J are TRBV28 and TRBJ2-1; D ambiguous. The CDR3 length is 14 residues. Germline-derived CDR1 and CDR2 are MDHEN and SYDVKM. V lost 0 bases to trimming and J lost 5 bases, with 8 bases between them. DNA for the CDR3: TGTGCCAGCAGTTTATGGTCCGGTGACAATGAGCAGTTCTTC. Residues: CASSLWSGDNEQFF.

The chain couples TRBV27 to TRBJ1-5; D might be TRBD1 (5 bases). The V gene's germline CDR1 is MNHEY and CDR2 SMNVEV (reference sequence). The germline V and J ends were trimmed by 5 bases and 7 bases, with 15 bases remaining between them. There are 14 residues in the CDR3. CDR3 nucleotide sequence: TGTGCCAGCAGTCGGGAGGGGTCGGGGCAGCCCCAGCATTTT. Translation: CASSREGSGQPQHF.

As concerns this clonotype: At one end the junction does not follow the germline gene, possibly because of a read error. The chain uses TRBV7-7 and TRBJ2-1; D remains ambiguous. CDR1 and CDR2 (germline): SSHAT, FNYEAQ (reference sequence). This CDR3 region has 15 residues. In DNA form, the CDR3 reads TGTGCTAGCAGCTTAGGACCAGCAGTTTACAATGAGCAGTTCTTC. Residues: CASSLGPAVYNEQFF.

This clonotype was detected a few times. The chain couples TRBV7-2 to TRBJ2-7; 10 bases are shared with TRBD2. The CDR3 covers 15 residues. Looked up from germline, CDR1 is SGHTA and CDR2 is FQGNSA. The ends lost 10 bases at V and 5 bases at J; junction bases unmatched: 14. The CDR3 DNA reads as TGTGCCATCCGAAATACCGGGACTAGCGTGAACGAGCAGTACTTC. Translation: CAIRNTGTSVNEQYF.

This clonotype appeared a few times. The J gene is TRBJ2-1, the V gene TRBV20-1; 10 bases agree with TRBD2. V gave up 6 bases and J gave up 3 bases; unmatched junction bases: 8. The germline V gene has CDR1 DFQATT and CDR2 SNEGSKA (reference sequence). This CDR3 spans 15 amino acids. CDR3 nucleotide sequence: TGCAGTGCGCATACTAGCGGGGTGCTCTACAATGAGCAGTTCTTC. As protein: CSAHTSGVLYNEQFF.

This clonotype came up many times. The rearrangement uses TRBV20-1 and TRBJ1-2; 8 bases match TRBD1. The CDR3 covers 16 residues. Germline values: CDR1 DFQATT, CDR2 SNEGSKA (reference sequence). V trimming: 2 bases; J trimming: 7 bases; junction bases outside the gene matches: 15. This CDR3 is CSARMDRDDYASGYTF. Written as DNA, the CDR3 is TGCAGTGCTAGAATGGACAGGGACGATTATGCATCTGGCTACACCTTC.

The V and J genes are TRBV6-1 and TRBJ2-4, with TRBD1 matching 11 bases. Judging by the DNA end, TRBJ2-7 fits better; the J call may be wrong. The length of the CDR3 is 14 residues. Per germline, CDR1 MNHNS and CDR2 SASEGT. DNA of the CDR3: TGTGCCAGCACAATTGGGACAGGGGGCTACGAGCAGTACTTC. Protein: CASTIGTGGYEQYF.

The rearrangement uses TRBV12-3 or TRBV12-4 and TRBJ1-6; 9 bases map to TRBD1. This CDR3 comprises 16 residues. V lost 5 bases to trimming and J lost 9 bases; unmatched junction nucleotides: 11. CDR3 coding DNA: TGTGCCAGCAGTCGCCGTCAGACAGGGGGGAGTTCACCCCTCCACTTT. As protein: CASSRRQTGGSSPLHF.

The CDR3 loop is CASSSVESSGNPDTQYF. In nucleotides, the CDR3 is TGTGCCAGCAGCTCGGTAGAGAGTAGCGGGAATCCAGATACGCAGTATTTT. The chain recombines TRBV7-2 with TRBJ2-3; 8 bases match TRBD2. This CDR3 spans 17 amino acids. The J segment lost 4 bases and the V segment lost 4 bases, leaving 13 bases of the junction unmatched. CDR1 SGHTA and CDR2 FQGNSA come from the germline V gene. Together with reference TRBV7-2 and TRBJ2-3, the CDR3 gives the full variable domain: GAGVSQSPSNKVTEKGKDVELRCDPISGHTALYWYRQSLGQGLEFLIYFQGNSAPDKSGLPSDRFSAERTGGSVSTLTIQRTQQEDSAVYLCASSSVESSGNPDTQYFGPGTRLTVL.

Of note for this clonotype: An end of the junction does not agree with germline; a read error may underlie this. The V gene is TRBV4-2, the J gene TRBJ2-7, with 7 bases lining up with TRBD1. CDR1 and CDR2 (germline): LGHNA, YNFKEQ. This CDR3 has 16 residues. The CDR3 nucleotides are TGTGTCAGCAGCCCCTCTAGGGGGCCCACCTCCTACGAGCAGTACTTC. This codes for CVSSPSRGPTSYEQYF.

This clonotype was seen a handful of times. This rearrangement joins TRBV24-1 to TRBJ2-1; TRBD1 is a possible D gene (6 bases). Trimming left V 3 bases short and J 6 bases short, with 11 bases between. The length of the CDR3 is 14 residues. Germline values: CDR1 KGHDR, CDR2 SFDVKD. The CDR3 region is CATSDGRGFNEQFF. The CDR3 nucleotides are TGTGCCACCAGTGATGGCAGGGGATTCAATGAGCAGTTCTTC.

This clonotype was picked up many times. V and J are TRBV29-1 and TRBJ2-3, with TRBD1 identical over 8 bases. V lost 8 bases and J lost 2; bases outside the gene matches: 9. The CDR3 extends over 14 amino acids. Looked up from germline, CDR1 is SQVTM and CDR2 is ANQGSEA. CDR3 amino acids: CSTMDRANTDTQYF. The DNA for the CDR3 is TGCAGCACCATGGACAGGGCAAACACAGATACGCAGTATTTT.

This clonotype showed up just a few times. The chain is built from TRBV20-1 and TRBJ1-4; no firm D call. V lost 6 bases, J lost 6 bases, and 17 bases lay in between. This CDR3 comprises 14 residues. The germline V gene encodes CDR1 DFQATT and CDR2 SNEGSKA (reference sequence). The CDR3 loop is CSAQIRGRDEKLFF. The CDR3, as DNA: TGCAGTGCCCAGATCCGAGGTCGGGATGAAAAACTGTTTTTT.

The chain links TRBV7-2 to TRBJ2-4; 7 bases agree with TRBD2. The DNA matches TRBJ2-7 better at its end, which makes the J call doubtful. CDR3 length equals 14 residues. CDR1 is SGHTA and CDR2 is FQGNSA in the germline V gene. CDR3 protein: CASSCGGVTYEQYF. CDR3 coding DNA: TGTGCCAGCAGCTGCGGGGGAGTTACCTACGAGCAGTACTTC.

The CDR3 DNA reads as TGCAGTGCTCAGTGGTATGGCTACACCTTC. As protein: CSAQWYGYTF. The genes are TRBV20-1 and TRBJ1-2; D unresolved. This CDR3 is built from 10 residues. Trimming stripped 5 bases from V and 5 bases from J, with 6 bases between. CDR1 DFQATT and CDR2 SNEGSKA come from the germline V gene (reference sequence).

The genes are TRBV6-6 and TRBJ2-5, with a tentative D call TRBD2 (6 bases). The CDR3 loop spans 13 amino acids. The V end was cut by 2 bases, the J end by 5 bases, with 9 bases between. Germline V gene data show CDR1 as MNHNY and CDR2 as SVGAGI (reference sequence). The CDR3 nucleotides read TGTGCCAGCAGTTACCGGGGGTTCGAGACCCAGTACTTC. It yields the protein CASSYRGFETQYF.

About this clonotype itself: At one boundary the junction diverges from the germline segment, which might be a read error. The CDR3 sequence is CSARPGHNSYEQYF. CDR3 nucleotides: TGCAGTGCTAGACCAGGACATAACTCCTACGAGCAGTATTTC. The chain employs TRBV20-1 and TRBJ2-7; tentative D call: TRBD1 (5 bases). CDR1 and CDR2 (germline): DFQATT, SNEGSKA (reference sequence). The CDR3 is made up of 14 amino acids.

This clonotype was found once. A junction end diverges from the germline sequence, so it may reflect a read error. This chain uses TRBV6-5 with TRBJ2-1; no definite D call. This CDR3 is built from 14 residues. Germline-derived CDR1 and CDR2 are MNHEY and SVGAGI. CDR3 residues: CVSSYGGTYNEQFF. The DNA for the CDR3 is TGTGTCAGCAGTTACGGCGGAACTTACAATGAGCAGTTCTTC.

The chain couples TRBV24-1 to TRBJ2-1; 7 bases align to TRBD1. CDR1 and CDR2 from the germline V gene are KGHDR and SFDVKD. Trimming removed 3 bases from V and 0 bases from J; junction bases left unmatched: 10. This CDR3 spans 18 amino acids. The CDR3: CATSDPLRTGSSYNEQFF. The CDR3, as DNA: TGTGCCACCAGTGATCCCCTAAGGACAGGTAGCTCCTACAATGAGCAGTTCTTC.

The genes are TRBV4-1 and TRBJ1-1, with D perhaps TRBD1 (6 bases). Germline values: CDR1 MGHRA, CDR2 YSYEKL. The CDR3 consists of 14 residues. With 0 bases removed from V and 1 base from J, the gap between germline ends came to 6 bases. CDR3 nucleotide sequence: TGCGCCAGCAGCCAAGAACAGGGGAACACTGAAGCTTTCTTT. Amino acid sequence: CASSQEQGNTEAFF.

The rearrangement joins TRBV9 to TRBJ2-5; 14 nucleotides align to TRBD2. Germline V lookup: CDR1 SGDLS, CDR2 YYNGEE. V lost 3 bases and J lost 11; bases outside the gene matches: 12. The CDR3 spans 16 residues. Written as DNA, the CDR3 is TGTGCCAGCAGCGGGACCGGGACTAGCGGGAGCAATGAGCAGTACTTC. Protein product: CASSGTGTSGSNEQYF.

The chain joins TRBV30 to TRBJ2-3; no reliable D call. Looked up from germline, CDR1 is GTSNPN and CDR2 is SVGIG (reference sequence). V shed 3 bases and J shed 1 base, with 11 bases lying between them. The CDR3 totals 14 residues. The CDR3 region has the DNA TGTGCCTGGAGCCCCTTAACGGGCACAGATACGCAGTATTTT. Its translation: CAWSPLTGTDTQYF.